The sequence of this T cell receptor (beta chain) was determined in a study of T-cell memory formation after mild COVID-19. Study results and caveats: Researchers found some responding clones in pre-infection memory, a sign that cross-reactive memory joined.

Germline-derived CDR1 and CDR2 are LNHDA and SQIVND (reference sequence). The CDR3 covers 15 residues. Trimming removed 10 bases from V and 3 bases from J, with 21 bases in between. TCRdb reanalysed the 5' RACE reads using MiXCR and keeps one entry per CDR3 protein. Of approximately 500,000 distinct CDR3 sequences listed, about 23% are singletons. Many counts were recorded for this clonotype. Its antigen is not identified. Source material: PBMCs or a T cell subset sorted from them (not recorded which). The sequence derives from an adult woman who had mild COVID-19 (a few samples of this study predate the infection). Cell type and time point are not known. The V gene is TRBV19, the J gene TRBJ1-1; maybe TRBD1 (5 bases). The chain's CDR3 is CATKTLGQFHTEAFF. CDR3 bases: TGTGCCACCAAAACCCTGGGGCAGTTTCACACTGAAGCTTTCTTT.